This T cell receptor beta chain originates from a study of T cells in Graves' hyperthyroidism and ophthalmopathy. Looking at the study overall: It was at initial diagnosis, before any treatment, that peripheral blood was collected.

This clonotype has only a few counts. This may be a read error: a much more frequent sequence differs by one nucleotide. RNA transcripts gave rise to amplified TCR beta CDR3 regions. The HTBI primer set was used in a first-round RT-PCR of the TCR CDR3. TCRdb reanalysed the multiplex PCR reads using MiXCR and keeps one entry per CDR3 protein. The table has about 200,000 distinct CDR3 sequences, about a sixth seen once; the top ten hold 44%. Each 10 ml fresh peripheral blood draw supplied the PBMCs. The clonotype was recovered from a middle-aged man with Graves' hyperthyroidism. The sample consisted of blood.

CDR3 in DNA: TGTGCCAGCAGTGGCGGGGAACGGGGCACAGATACGCAGTATTTT. It is translated as CASSGGERGTDTQYF. The rearrangement joins TRBV6-1 to TRBJ2-3; D may be TRBD2 (6 bases). Trimming stripped 4 bases from V and 1 base from J, with 12 bases between. Germline V lookup: CDR1 MNHNS, CDR2 SASEGT. This CDR3 has 15 amino acids.